A selection of T cell receptor beta chains follows, all from one sample in a study of beta chain features in type 1 diabetes. The protocol was immunoSEQ multiplex PCR, while the TCRdb copy is restricted to in-frame clones and leaves out a portion. The sample has under 250,000 clones; around 14% are singletons. Material for sequencing was naive CD4+ T cells from blood. The receptor source for this set is a man under 40 with type 1 diabetes. Each CDR3 is given with its conserved first and last residue. The order of the fields is J gene, clone size, D gene, V gene, CDR3 length, CDR3 protein, CDR3 DNA. D genes are given only for firm matches. Clone size is shown for a subset of rows, as once, few, many or a class of expanded clone.

j_gene: TRBJ1-1
abundance: NA
d_gene: NA
v_gene: TRBV7-6
len: 14
CDR3aa: CASSLVDRNTEAFF
CDR3nt: TGTGCCAGCAGCTTAGTGGACAGGAACACTGAAGCTTTCTTT

j_gene: TRBJ2-1
abundance: few
d_gene: NA
v_gene: TRBV5-4
len: 15
CDR3aa: CASSTTSSSYNEQFF
CDR3nt: TGTGCCAGCAGCACGACTTCAAGCTCCTACAATGAGCAGTTCTTC

j_gene: TRBJ2-4
abundance: few
d_gene: TRBD1
v_gene: TRBV18
len: 14
CDR3aa: CASSPRQGQNIQYF
CDR3nt: TGTGCCAGCTCACCTCGACAGGGTCAAAACATTCAGTACTTC

j_gene: TRBJ2-1
abundance: few
d_gene: TRBD1
v_gene: TRBV30
len: 16
CDR3aa: CAWRSAETGGYNEQFF
CDR3nt: TGTGCCTGGAGGTCCGCCGAGACAGGGGGATACAATGAGCAGTTCTTC

j_gene: TRBJ2-1
abundance: few
d_gene: TRBD2
v_gene: TRBV2
len: 16
CDR3aa: CASLFLAGPSYNEQFF
CDR3nt: TGTGCCAGTCTGTTCCTAGCGGGACCTTCCTACAATGAGCAGTTCTTC

j_gene: TRBJ1-4
abundance: NA
d_gene: TRBD1
v_gene: TRBV13
len: 14
CDR3aa: CASSFGTGNEKLFF
CDR3nt: TGTGCCAGCAGCTTCGGGACAGGGAATGAAAAACTGTTTTTT

j_gene: TRBJ2-2
abundance: few
d_gene: TRBD1
v_gene: TRBV7-2
len: 14
CDR3aa: CASRTGGYTGELFF
CDR3nt: TGTGCCAGCAGGACAGGGGGCTACACCGGGGAGCTGTTTTTT

j_gene: TRBJ2-7
abundance: NA
d_gene: TRBD1
v_gene: TRBV6-5
len: 13
CDR3aa: CASSPQGPHEQYF
CDR3nt: TGTGCCAGCAGTCCACAGGGGCCCCACGAGCAGTACTTC

j_gene: TRBJ1-2
abundance: NA
d_gene: TRBD1
v_gene: TRBV6-6
len: 15
CDR3aa: CASSYQDRRGYGYTF
CDR3nt: TGTGCCAGCAGTTACCAGGACAGGAGAGGCTATGGCTACACCTTC

j_gene: TRBJ1-2
abundance: NA
d_gene: NA
v_gene: TRBV18
len: 14
CDR3aa: CASSPPSGVGGYTF
CDR3nt: TGTGCCAGCTCACCCCCATCGGGAGTGGGGGGCTACACCTTC

j_gene: TRBJ2-7
abundance: NA
d_gene: NA
v_gene: TRBV18
len: 15
CDR3aa: CASSPGEARSYEQYF
CDR3nt: TGTGCCAGCTCACCAGGGGAGGCGAGGTCCTACGAGCAGTACTTC

j_gene: TRBJ1-1
abundance: NA
d_gene: NA
v_gene: TRBV7-9
len: 14
CDR3aa: CASSFTDRNTEAFF
CDR3nt: TGTGCCAGCAGCTTCACCGACAGGAACACTGAAGCTTTCTTT

j_gene: TRBJ2-1
abundance: few
d_gene: NA
v_gene: TRBV10-3
len: 15
CDR3aa: CAITSTTSGYNEQFF
CDR3nt: TGTGCCATCACTTCGACTACCTCTGGCTACAATGAGCAGTTCTTC